The sequence of this T cell receptor beta chain was determined in a study of Ad26.COV2.S vaccination and SARS-CoV-2 variants. As concerns this clone: The target antigen is unknown.

The germline V gene has CDR1 SGHTA and CDR2 FQGTGA. The V and J ends lost 1 base and 3 bases respectively, with 8 bases between them. The length of the CDR3 is 14 residues. The method was immunoSEQ multiplex PCR; TCRdb's version includes in-frame clones alone and lacks a portion of them. Of roughly 380,000 clones listed, about 92% are singletons. Points from the study as a whole: Spike-specific TCR breadth ran higher among vaccine recipients than placebo recipients. The study found similar non-spike TCR breadth in vaccine and placebo recipients. An underestimation of total T cell responses may have resulted from the TCR breadth and depth analyses. Considerable breadth of spike-specific CD8+ and CD4+ T cell responses has reportedly been documented following vaccination.

Material: peripheral blood, obtained after recovery from COVID-19. This receptor was obtained from a human donor who had recovered from COVID-19. The chain couples TRBV7-3 to TRBJ2-3; D possibly uses TRBD1 or TRBD2 (6 bases each). This chain's CDR3 is CASSLIGGTDTQYF. The CDR3 DNA follows: TGTGCCAGCAGCTTAATAGGGGGGACAGATACGCAGTATTTT.